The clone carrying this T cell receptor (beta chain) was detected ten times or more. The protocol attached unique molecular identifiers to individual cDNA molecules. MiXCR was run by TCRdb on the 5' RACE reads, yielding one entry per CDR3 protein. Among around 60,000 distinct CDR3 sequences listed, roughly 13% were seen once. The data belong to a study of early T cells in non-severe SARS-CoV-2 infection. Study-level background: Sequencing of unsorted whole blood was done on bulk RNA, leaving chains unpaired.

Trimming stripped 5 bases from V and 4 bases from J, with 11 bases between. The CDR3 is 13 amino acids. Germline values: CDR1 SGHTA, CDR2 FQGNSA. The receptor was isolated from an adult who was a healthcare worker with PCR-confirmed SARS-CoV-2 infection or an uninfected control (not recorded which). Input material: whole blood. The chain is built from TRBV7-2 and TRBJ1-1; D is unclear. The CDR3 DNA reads TGTGCCAGCAGCCTCCAATCGTTCACTGAAGCTTTCTTT. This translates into CASSLQSFTEAFF.